This entry is about one TCR beta chain. This CDR3 has 16 amino acids. Trimming pared 0 bases from V and 8 bases from J, leaving 17 bases between. Per germline, CDR1 MNHEY and CDR2 SVGAGI. Authors' data handling: Quantification of nucleated cells was approximated via reference gene primer amplification. Measured with immunoSEQ multiplex PCR; TCRdb has only the in-frame clones, and not every one. V, J and clone size were drawn from that table, and D and trimming were deduced from the DNA. The profile shows approximately 57,000 clones, 85% to 90% of them singletons. This sample is part of a study of blood T cell repertoires in COVID-19. Overall study: Sites across the United States, Italy and Spain contributed samples from acute and convalescent COVID-19. PBMCs, B-cell-depleted T cells, or T cells provided the cDNA or gDNA that made up the material.

This TCR was recovered from a man in his fifties with acute or convalescent COVID-19. This chain links TRBV6-5 with TRBJ1-3; tentative D call: TRBD1 (5 bases). Material: peripheral blood. The CDR3 protein is CASSYSKGGAGYTIYF. In DNA form, the CDR3 reads TGTGCCAGCAGTTACTCGAAAGGAGGGGCCGGTTACACCATATATTTT.